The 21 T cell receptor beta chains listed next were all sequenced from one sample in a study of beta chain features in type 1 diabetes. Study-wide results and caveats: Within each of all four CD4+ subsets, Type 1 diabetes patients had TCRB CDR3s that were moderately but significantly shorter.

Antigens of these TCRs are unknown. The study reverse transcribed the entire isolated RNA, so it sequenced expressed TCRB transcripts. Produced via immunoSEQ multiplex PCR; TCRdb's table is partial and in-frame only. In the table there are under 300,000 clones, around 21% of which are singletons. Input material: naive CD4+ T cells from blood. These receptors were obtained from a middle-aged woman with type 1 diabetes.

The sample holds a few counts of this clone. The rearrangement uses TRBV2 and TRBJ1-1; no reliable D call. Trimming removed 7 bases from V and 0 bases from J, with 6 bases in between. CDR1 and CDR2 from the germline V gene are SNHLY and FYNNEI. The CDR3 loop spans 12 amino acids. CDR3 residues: CASTGMNTEAFF. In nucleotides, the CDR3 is TGTGCCAGCACAGGAATGAACACTGAAGCTTTCTTT.

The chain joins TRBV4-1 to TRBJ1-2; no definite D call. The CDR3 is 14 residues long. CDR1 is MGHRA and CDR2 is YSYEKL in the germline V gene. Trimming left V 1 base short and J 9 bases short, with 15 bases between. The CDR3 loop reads CASSQVFLGDRYTF. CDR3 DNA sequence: TGCGCCAGCAGCCAAGTCTTCCTAGGCGATCGCTACACCTTC.

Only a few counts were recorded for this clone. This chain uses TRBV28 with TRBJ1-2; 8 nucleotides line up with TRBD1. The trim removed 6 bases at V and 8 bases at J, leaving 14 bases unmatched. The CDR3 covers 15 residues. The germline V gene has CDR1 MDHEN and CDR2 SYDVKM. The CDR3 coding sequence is TGTGCCAGCAGACTCGGACAGGGTGCCTCCGAGGGCTACACCTTC. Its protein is CASRLGQGASEGYTF.

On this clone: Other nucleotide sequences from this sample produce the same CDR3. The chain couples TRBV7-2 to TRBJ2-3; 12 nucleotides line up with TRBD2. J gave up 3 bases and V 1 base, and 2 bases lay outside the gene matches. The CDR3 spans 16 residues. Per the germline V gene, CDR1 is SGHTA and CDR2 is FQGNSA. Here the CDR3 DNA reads TGTGCCAGCAGCTTAGGCCTAGCGGGAGGGACAGATACGCAGTATTTT. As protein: CASSLGLAGGTDTQYF.

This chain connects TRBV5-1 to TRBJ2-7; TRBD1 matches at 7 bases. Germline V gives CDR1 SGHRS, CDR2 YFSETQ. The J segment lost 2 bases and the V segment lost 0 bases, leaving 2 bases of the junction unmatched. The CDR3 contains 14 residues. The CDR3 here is CASSLATGTYEQYF. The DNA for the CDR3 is TGCGCCAGCAGCTTGGCGACAGGGACCTACGAGCAGTACTTC.

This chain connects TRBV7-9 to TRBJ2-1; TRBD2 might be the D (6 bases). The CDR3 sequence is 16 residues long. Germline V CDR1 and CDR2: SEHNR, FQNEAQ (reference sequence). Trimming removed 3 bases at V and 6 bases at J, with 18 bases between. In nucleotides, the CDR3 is TGTGCCAGCAGCTTTCGGGGCACGGGAGCTCTCAATGAGCAGTTCTTC. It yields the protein CASSFRGTGALNEQFF.

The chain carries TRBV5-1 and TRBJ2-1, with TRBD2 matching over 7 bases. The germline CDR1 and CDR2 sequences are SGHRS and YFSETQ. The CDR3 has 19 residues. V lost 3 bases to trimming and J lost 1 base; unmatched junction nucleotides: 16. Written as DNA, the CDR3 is TGCGCCAGCAGCTCCACTGGTGCGGGAGTTAGAAGTTCCTACAATGAGCAGTTCTTC. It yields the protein CASSSTGAGVRSSYNEQFF.

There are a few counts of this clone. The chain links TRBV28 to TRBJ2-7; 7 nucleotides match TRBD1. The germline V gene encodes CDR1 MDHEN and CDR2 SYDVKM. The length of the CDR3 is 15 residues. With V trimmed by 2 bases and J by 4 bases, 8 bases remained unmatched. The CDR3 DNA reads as TGTGCCAGCAGTTTACTACAGGGGTTAGGGTACGAGCAGTACTTC. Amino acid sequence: CASSLLQGLGYEQYF.

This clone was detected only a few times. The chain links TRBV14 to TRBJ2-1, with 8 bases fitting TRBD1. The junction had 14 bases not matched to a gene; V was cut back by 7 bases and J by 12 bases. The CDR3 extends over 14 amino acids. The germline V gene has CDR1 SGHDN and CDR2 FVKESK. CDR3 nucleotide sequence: TGTGCCAGCACCCGGGACAGGTCCGGAGGGATGCAGTTCTTC. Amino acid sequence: CASTRDRSGGMQFF.

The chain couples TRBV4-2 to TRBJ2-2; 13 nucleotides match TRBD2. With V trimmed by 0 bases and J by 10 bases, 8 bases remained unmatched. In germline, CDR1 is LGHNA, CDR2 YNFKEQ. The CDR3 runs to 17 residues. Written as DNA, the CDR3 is TGTGCCAGCAGCCAAGATCCAGGACTAGCGGGAGTGGAGGAGCTGTTTTTT. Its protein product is CASSQDPGLAGVEELFF.

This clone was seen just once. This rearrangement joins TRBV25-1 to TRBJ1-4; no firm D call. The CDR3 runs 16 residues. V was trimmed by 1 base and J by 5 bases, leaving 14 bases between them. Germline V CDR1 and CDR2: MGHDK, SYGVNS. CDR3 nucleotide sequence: TGTGCCAGCAGTGAATTAAGAGGAGCCGGCAATGAAAAACTGTTTTTT. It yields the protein CASSELRGAGNEKLFF.

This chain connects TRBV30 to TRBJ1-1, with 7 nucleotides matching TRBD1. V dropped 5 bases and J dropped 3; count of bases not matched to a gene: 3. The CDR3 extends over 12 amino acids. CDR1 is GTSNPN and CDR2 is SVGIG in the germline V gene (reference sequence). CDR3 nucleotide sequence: TGTGCCTGGGCACAGGGGTACACTGAAGCTTTCTTT. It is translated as CAWAQGYTEAFF.

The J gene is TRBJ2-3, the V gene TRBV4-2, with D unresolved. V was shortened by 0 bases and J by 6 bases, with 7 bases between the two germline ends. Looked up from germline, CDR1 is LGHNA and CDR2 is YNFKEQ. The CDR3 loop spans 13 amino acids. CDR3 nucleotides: TGTGCCAGCAGCCAAGAATTTGGCGATACGCAGTATTTT. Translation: CASSQEFGDTQYF.

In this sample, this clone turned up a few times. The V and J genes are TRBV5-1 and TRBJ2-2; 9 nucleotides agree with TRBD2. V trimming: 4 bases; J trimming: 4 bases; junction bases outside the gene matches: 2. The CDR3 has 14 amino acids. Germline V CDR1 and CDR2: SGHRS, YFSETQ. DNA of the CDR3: TGCGCCAGCAGCGAACTAGCGGGCACCGGGGAGCTGTTTTTT. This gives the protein CASSELAGTGELFF. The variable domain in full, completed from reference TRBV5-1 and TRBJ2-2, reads KAGVTQTPRYLIKTRGQQVTLSCSPISGHRSVSWYQQTPGQGLQFLFEYFSETQRNKGNFPGRFSGRQFSNSRSEMNVSTLELGDSALYLCASSELAGTGELFFGEGSRLTVL.

The CDR3 DNA follows: TGTGCCAGTGGACAGAAACCACCCTACGAGCAGTACTTC. Encoded protein: CASGQKPPYEQYF. The gene calls are TRBV19 and TRBJ2-7, with D perhaps TRBD1 (6 bases). Looked up from germline, CDR1 is LNHDA and CDR2 is SQIVND (reference sequence). The V and J ends lost 8 bases and 2 bases respectively, with 13 bases between them. The CDR3 runs 13 residues.

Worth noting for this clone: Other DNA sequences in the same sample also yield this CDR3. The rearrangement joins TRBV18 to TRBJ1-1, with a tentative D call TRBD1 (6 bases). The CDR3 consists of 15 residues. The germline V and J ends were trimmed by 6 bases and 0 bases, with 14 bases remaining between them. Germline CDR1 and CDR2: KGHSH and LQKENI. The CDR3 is CASSLGQPVNTEAFF. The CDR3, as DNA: TGTGCCAGCTCGCTGGGACAACCGGTGAACACTGAAGCTTTCTTT.

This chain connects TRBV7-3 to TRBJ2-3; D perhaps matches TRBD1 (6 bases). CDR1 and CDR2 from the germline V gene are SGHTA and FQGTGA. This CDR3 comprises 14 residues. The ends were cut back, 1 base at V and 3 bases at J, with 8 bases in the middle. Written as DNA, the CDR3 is TGTGCCAGCAGCTTAAGTCAGGGGACAGATACGCAGTATTTT. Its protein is CASSLSQGTDTQYF.

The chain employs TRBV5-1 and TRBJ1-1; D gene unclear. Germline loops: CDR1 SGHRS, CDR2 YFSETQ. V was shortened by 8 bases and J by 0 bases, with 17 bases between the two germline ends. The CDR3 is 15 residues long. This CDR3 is CASSQTGNLNTEAFF. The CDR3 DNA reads TGCGCCAGTTCCCAAACGGGGAACCTGAACACTGAAGCTTTCTTT.

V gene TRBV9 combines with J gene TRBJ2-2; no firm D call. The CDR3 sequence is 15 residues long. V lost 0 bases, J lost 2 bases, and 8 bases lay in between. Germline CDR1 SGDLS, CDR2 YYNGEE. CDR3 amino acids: CASSVDGRNTGELFF. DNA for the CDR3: TGTGCCAGCAGCGTAGATGGGCGCAACACCGGGGAGCTGTTTTTT.

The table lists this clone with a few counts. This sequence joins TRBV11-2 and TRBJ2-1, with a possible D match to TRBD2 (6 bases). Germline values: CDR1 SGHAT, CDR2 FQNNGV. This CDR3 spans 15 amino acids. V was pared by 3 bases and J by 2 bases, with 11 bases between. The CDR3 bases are TGTGCCAGCAGCTTCGGTAGCGGAACCTACAATGAGCAGTTCTTC. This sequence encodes CASSFGSGTYNEQFF.

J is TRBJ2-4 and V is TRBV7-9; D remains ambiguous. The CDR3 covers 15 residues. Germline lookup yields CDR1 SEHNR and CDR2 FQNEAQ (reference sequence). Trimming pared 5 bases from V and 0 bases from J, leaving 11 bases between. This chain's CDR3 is CASSPLELAKNIQYF. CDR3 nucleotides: TGTGCCAGCAGCCCCTTGGAGCTAGCCAAAAACATTCAGTACTTC.